Listed below are T cell receptor beta chains from one sample, sequenced in a study of low-dose radiotherapy and immunotherapy resistance in tumors. TCRdb recomputed calls from the reads with MiXCR, one row per CDR3 protein. The sample consists of about 30,000 distinct CDR3 sequences, under 55% of them appearing once. Sequencing was performed on PBMCs, taken after low-dose radiotherapy plus immunotherapy. These receptors were taken from a male donor with gallbladder cancer. CDR3s include the opening cysteine and the closing phenylalanine or tryptophan. Each record gives: V gene, J gene, clone size, D gene, CDR3 DNA, CDR3 protein. D genes are given only for firm matches. Only part of the rows carry a size: once, few, many, or a class if the clone is expanded.

TRBV9,TRBJ2-1,few,TRBD2,TGTGCCAGCAGCGTCGGCACTAGCGGGAGTACGTACAATGAGCAGTTCTTC,CASSVGTSGSTYNEQFF
TRBV2,TRBJ2-7,many,-,TGTGCCAGCAGTGCCACCTACGAGCAGTACTTC,CASSATYEQYF
TRBV5-1,TRBJ2-5,-,-,TGCGCCAGCAGCCCCGGAAGACAGCCCCAAGAGACCCAGTACTTC,CASSPGRQPQETQYF
TRBV5-4,TRBJ2-5,-,TRBD2,TGTGCCAGCAGCCCACAGCGGGAGGTCCGGGAGACCCAGTACTTC,CASSPQREVRETQYF
TRBV20-1,TRBJ1-5,many,TRBD1,TGCAGTGCTCGACAGGGAAATCAGCCCCAGCATTTT,CSARQGNQPQHF
TRBV7-9,TRBJ1-4,-,-,TGTGCCAGCAGCCAGACGGCCGGGACGCTTGTAGGAAAACTGTTTTTT,CASSQTAGTLVGKLFF
TRBV6-6,TRBJ2-5,-,-,TGTGCCAGCAGTTACTCGGGAGACGGGGATACGGCCCAGTACTTC,CASSYSGDGDTAQYF
TRBV19,TRBJ2-1,-,TRBD2,TGTGCCAGTAGTGAGGAGGGAGCGGGAGGTCCCTATGAGCAGTTCTTC,CASSEEGAGGPYEQFF
TRBV18,TRBJ1-2,few,-,TGTGCCAGCTCAGAAATAAGCCCAGGGGACACAGATGGCTACACCTTC,CASSEISPGDTDGYTF
TRBV4-2,TRBJ2-1,medium-sized,-,TGTGCCAGCAGCCAAGTCGGCGGGGTCAATGAGCAGTTCTTC,CASSQVGGVNEQFF
TRBV28,TRBJ2-1,-,TRBD2,TGTGCCAGCAGTTTTCTGGCGGGAGTTATCTATGAGCAGTTCTTC,CASSFLAGVIYEQFF
TRBV7-2,TRBJ2-7,once,-,TGTGCCAGCAGCTTTGGAACGGCTGCCTACGAGCAGTACTTC,CASSFGTAAYEQYF
TRBV3-1,TRBJ1-2,-,TRBD1,TGTGCCAGCAGCCTATCGCAGGGGGCATATTATGGCTACACCTTC,CASSLSQGAYYGYTF
TRBV10-3,TRBJ1-1,-,-,TGTGCCATCAGTGAGCCCCCAGGTCTGGGAACTGAAGCTTTCTTT,CAISEPPGLGTEAFF
TRBV20-1,TRBJ2-1,few,TRBD2,TGCAGTGCCATACCGTGGACTAGCGGTAGTTACAATGAGCAGTTCTTC,CSAIPWTSGSYNEQFF
TRBV11-3,TRBJ2-1,medium-sized,-,TGTGCCAGCAGTAGGAGCGATGTCGGCAATGAGCAGTTCTTC,CASSRSDVGNEQFF
TRBV7-9,TRBJ1-4,-,TRBD1,TGTGCCAGCAGCTCGGGACAGATAAATGAAAAACTGTTTTTT,CASSSGQINEKLFF
TRBV15,TRBJ2-3,-,TRBD2,TGTGCCACCAGCAGCGGGACTAGTAGAGGCGGCACGCAGTATTTT,CATSSGTSRGGTQYF
TRBV5-6,TRBJ2-1,-,-,TGTGCCAGCAGCTTTTTACGCCCTGAGCAGTTCTTC,CASSFLRPEQFF
TRBV4-2,TRBJ1-6,-,-,TGTGCCAGCAGCCAAGCAGCCCAGGGGACATCACCCCTCCACTTT,CASSQAAQGTSPLHF
TRBV5-4,TRBJ2-1,-,TRBD1,TGTGCCAGCAGCCCAGGACAGGTTAGCTCCTACAATGAGCAGTTCTTC,CASSPGQVSSYNEQFF
TRBV28,TRBJ1-1,medium-sized,TRBD1,TGTGCCAGCAGCGGACAGGGAAAGGCTGTTACTGAAGCTTTCTTT,CASSGQGKAVTEAFF